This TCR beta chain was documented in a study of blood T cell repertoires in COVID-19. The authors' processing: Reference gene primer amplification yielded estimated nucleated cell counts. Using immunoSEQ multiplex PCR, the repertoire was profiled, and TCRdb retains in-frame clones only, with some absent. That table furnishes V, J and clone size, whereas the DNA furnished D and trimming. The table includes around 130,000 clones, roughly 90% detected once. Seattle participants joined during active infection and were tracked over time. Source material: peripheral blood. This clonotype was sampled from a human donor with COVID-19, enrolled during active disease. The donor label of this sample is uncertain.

This chain's CDR3 is CAYSGLNTEAFF. The DNA of the CDR3 is TGTGCCTACAGTGGTTTGAACACTGAAGCTTTCTTT. J is TRBJ1-1 and V is TRBV30; D gene unclear. Germline loops: CDR1 GTSNPN, CDR2 SVGIG (reference sequence). The CDR3 consists of 12 residues. Trimming left V 7 bases short and J 0 bases short, with 9 bases between.